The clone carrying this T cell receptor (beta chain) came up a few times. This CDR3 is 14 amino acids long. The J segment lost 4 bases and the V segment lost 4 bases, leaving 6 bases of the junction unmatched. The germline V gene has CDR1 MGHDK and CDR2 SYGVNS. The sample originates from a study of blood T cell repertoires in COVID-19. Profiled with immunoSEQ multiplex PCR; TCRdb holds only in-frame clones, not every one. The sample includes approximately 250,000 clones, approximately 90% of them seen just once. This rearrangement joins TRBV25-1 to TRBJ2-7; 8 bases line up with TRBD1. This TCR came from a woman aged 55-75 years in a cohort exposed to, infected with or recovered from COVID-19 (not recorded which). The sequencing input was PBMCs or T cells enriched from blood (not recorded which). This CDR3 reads CASSAAGQGYEQYF. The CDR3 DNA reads TGTGCCAGCAGTGCCGCAGGACAGGGATACGAGCAGTACTTC.